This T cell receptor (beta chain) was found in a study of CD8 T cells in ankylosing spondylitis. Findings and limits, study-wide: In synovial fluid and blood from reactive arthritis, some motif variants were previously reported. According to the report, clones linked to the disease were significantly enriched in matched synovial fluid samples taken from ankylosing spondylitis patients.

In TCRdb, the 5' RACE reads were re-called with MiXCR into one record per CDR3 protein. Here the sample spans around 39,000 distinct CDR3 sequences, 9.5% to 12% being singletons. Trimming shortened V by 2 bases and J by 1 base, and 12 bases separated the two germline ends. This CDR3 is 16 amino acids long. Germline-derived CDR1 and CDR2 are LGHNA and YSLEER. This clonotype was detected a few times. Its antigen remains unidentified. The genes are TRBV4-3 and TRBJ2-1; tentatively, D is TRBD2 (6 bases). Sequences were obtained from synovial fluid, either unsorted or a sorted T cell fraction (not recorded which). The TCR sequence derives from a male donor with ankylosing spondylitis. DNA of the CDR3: TGCGCCAGCAGCCAAAGGGGAGCGGGTTCCTACAATGAGCAGTTCTTC. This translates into CASSQRGAGSYNEQFF.